Shown below are 13 T cell receptor beta chains from a single sample sequenced in a study of T-cell reconstitution after alpha-beta-depleted transplantation in children. Researchers prepared the TCRbeta library using unique molecular identifiers, the study reports. MiXCR, applied by TCRdb to the PCR reads, yields one record per CDR3 protein. The sample consists of about a million distinct CDR3 sequences, around 30% of them appearing once. This material consisted of PBMCs, mostly from graft donor cells, taken 360 days after TCRalphabeta/CD19-depleted stem cell transplant. These receptors were collected from a boy less than two years old who had a stem cell transplant for SCID, so the T cells may come from the graft donor.

The CDR3 loop is CASSFGQGGNSPLHF. As DNA, the CDR3 is TGTGCCAGCAGCTTTGGACAGGGGGGAAATTCACCCCTCCACTTT. The chain employs TRBV11-1 and TRBJ1-6, with TRBD1 matching over 10 bases. This CDR3 region has 15 residues. With 3 bases clipped from V and 7 bases from J, the junction kept 3 bases outside the gene matches. Germline V gives CDR1 SGHAT, CDR2 FQDESV (reference sequence).

This clonotype occurred a few times. The chain recombines TRBV7-6 with TRBJ2-7; no firm D call. The CDR3 is 14 amino acids. The ends were cut back, 2 bases at V and 2 bases at J, with 10 bases in the middle. Germline assignment: CDR1 SGHVS and CDR2 FNYEAQ. The CDR3 nucleotides are TGTGCCAGCAGCTTACTACGCCAGGCCTACGAGCAGTACTTC. Protein: CASSLLRQAYEQYF. The variable domain in full, completed from reference TRBV7-6 and TRBJ2-7, reads GAGVSQSPRYKVTKRGQDVALRCDPISGHVSLYWYRQALGQGPEFLTYFNYEAQQDKSGLPNDRFSAERPEGSISTLTIQRTEQRDSAMYRCASSLLRQAYEQYFGPGTRLTVT.

Points on this clonotype: Sequence at one end of the junction differs from germline and may be a read error. This chain joins TRBV3-1 and TRBJ2-3, with D possibly TRBD2 on 5 matching bases. The CDR3 covers 17 residues. Germline CDR1 LGHDT, CDR2 YNNKEL (reference sequence). The CDR3 here is CASSEEATTLGPDTQYF. For the CDR3, the DNA is TGTGCCAGCAGCGAAGAAGCGACTACCCTCGGCCCAGATACGCAGTATTTT.

This rearrangement joins TRBV29-1 to TRBJ2-1; D remains unclear. V shed 3 bases and J shed 0 bases, with 6 bases lying between them. The CDR3 has 13 amino acids. Germline CDR1 is SQVTM and CDR2 is ANQGSEA. The CDR3 DNA reads TGCAGCGTTGATGCTCGCTCCTACAATGAGCAGTTCTTC. This encodes CSVDARSYNEQFF.

This clonotype was recorded at least ten times. This sequence joins TRBV5-1 and TRBJ2-7, with D perhaps given as TRBD1 or TRBD2 (5 bases each). V lost 9 bases to trimming and J lost 6 bases, with 22 bases between them. The CDR3 is 14 residues long. Per germline, CDR1 SGHRS and CDR2 YFSETQ. CDR3 DNA sequence: TGCGCCACCAGGGAGCTGGGTAACCCCCTCGAGCAGTACTTC. Translating it yields CATRELGNPLEQYF.

This chain joins TRBV5-1 and TRBJ2-5; D not resolved. This CDR3 region has 16 residues. In germline, CDR1 is SGHRS, CDR2 YFSETQ. The V and J ends lost 4 bases and 3 bases respectively, with 19 bases between them. The CDR3 DNA is TGCGCCAGCAGCCTTAGGGTGGCGAAAGGCGAAGAGACCCAGTACTTC. Translating it yields CASSLRVAKGEETQYF.

This clonotype came up a few times. The rearrangement links TRBV18 to TRBJ2-3, with 8 bases identical to TRBD2. The CDR3 runs 16 residues. V dropped 6 bases and J dropped 4; count of bases not matched to a gene: 12. Germline-derived CDR1 and CDR2 are KGHSH and LQKENI. The CDR3 spells CASSGQSGGVADTQYF. CDR3 nucleotide sequence: TGTGCCAGCTCGGGCCAGAGCGGGGGCGTGGCAGATACGCAGTATTTT.

The CDR3 sequence: CSVVRGWNEQFF. The CDR3 DNA reads TGCAGCGTTGTCAGGGGCTGGAATGAGCAGTTCTTC. This chain joins TRBV29-1 and TRBJ2-1, with D possibly being TRBD1 (6 bases). CDR1 and CDR2 from the germline V gene are SQVTM and ANQGSEA. The CDR3 is 12 residues long. V gave up 4 bases and J gave up 7 bases, with 11 bases separating them.

The rearrangement joins TRBV9 to TRBJ1-5, with D unclear. Germline-derived CDR1 and CDR2 are SGDLS and YYNGEE. The CDR3 has 17 residues. V was pared by 1 base and J by 3 bases, with 17 bases between. This CDR3 reads CASSVLRSSADNQPQHF. As DNA, the CDR3 is TGTGCCAGCAGCGTATTACGCTCATCAGCGGACAATCAGCCCCAGCATTTT. Full variable domain (missing parts from reference TRBV9 and TRBJ1-5): DSGVTQTPKHLITATGQRVTLRCSPRSGDLSVYWYQQSLDQGLQFLIQYYNGEERAKGNILERFSAQQFPDLHSELNLSSLELGDSALYFCASSVLRSSADNQPQHFGDGTRLSIL.

V gene TRBV5-1 combines with J gene TRBJ2-7; D gene unclear. V lost 0 bases and J 2 bases, leaving 9 bases between the germline ends. This CDR3 comprises 14 residues. CDR1 is SGHRS, CDR2 YFSETQ, per germline. The CDR3: CASSLEYHTYEQYF. CDR3 coding DNA: TGCGCCAGCAGCTTGGAGTATCATACCTACGAGCAGTACTTC. Supplemented by reference TRBV5-1 and TRBJ2-7, the full variable domain reads KAGVTQTPRYLIKTRGQQVTLSCSPISGHRSVSWYQQTPGQGLQFLFEYFSETQRNKGNFPGRFSGRQFSNSRSEMNVSTLELGDSALYLCASSLEYHTYEQYFGPGTRLTVT.

In nucleotides, the CDR3 is TGCGCCAGCAGCGGTGGGCCAGCCAACACCATATATTTT. This translates into CASSGGPANTIYF. This chain joins TRBV5-1 and TRBJ1-3; D unresolved. The CDR3 has 13 amino acids. V was trimmed by 4 bases and J by 7 bases, leaving 12 bases between them. The germline V gene has CDR1 SGHRS and CDR2 YFSETQ.

This sequence joins TRBV4-2 and TRBJ2-1, with D maybe TRBD1 (6 bases). Germline V gene data show CDR1 as LGHNA and CDR2 as YNFKEQ. V lost 1 base to trimming and J lost 6 bases, with 13 bases between them. The CDR3 extends over 15 amino acids. In nucleotides, the CDR3 is TGTGCCAGCAGCCAAGCAGGGGCTAGAATCAATGAGCAGTTCTTC. Its translation: CASSQAGARINEQFF.

The chain employs TRBV5-1 and TRBJ2-3; possibly TRBD1 for D (6 bases). The CDR3 loop spans 14 amino acids. V dropped 1 base and J dropped 9 bases, with 15 bases sitting between them. CDR1 is SGHRS, CDR2 YFSETQ, per germline. This CDR3 reads CASSLKGSRGTQYF. The CDR3 DNA reads TGCGCCAGCAGCTTGAAAGGCTCAAGGGGGACGCAGTATTTT.